Listed below are T cell receptor beta chains from one sample, sequenced in a study of T cell clones after liver transplantation. Data came from immunoSEQ multiplex PCR; TCRdb stores just in-frame clones and leaves some out. Seen here are around 15,000 clones, 85% to 95% observed once, and the top ten hold under 55%. The sample here was CD8+ T cells from blood, taken before liver transplant. These receptors were obtained from a human donor who received a liver transplant. The CDR3 runs from the conserved cysteine through the conserved F or W. The order of the fields is V gene, CDR3 length, J gene, D gene, clone size, CDR3 protein, CDR3 DNA. A D gene is named only where the DNA matches it firmly. Only some rows state a clone size, as once, few, many or a class for expanded clones.

v_gene: TRBV14
len: 13
j_gene: TRBJ2-5
d_gene: TRBD1
abundance: NA
CDR3aa: CASRDRGQETQYF
CDR3nt: TGTGCCAGCCGGGACAGGGGCCAAGAGACCCAGTACTTC

v_gene: TRBV29-1
len: 16
j_gene: TRBJ2-2
d_gene: TRBD1
abundance: NA
CDR3aa: CSVVGRTGRNTGELFF
CDR3nt: TGCAGCGTTGTAGGGCGGACAGGACGGAACACCGGGGAGCTGTTTTTT

v_gene: TRBV19
len: 18
j_gene: TRBJ1-2
d_gene: TRBD1
abundance: NA
CDR3aa: CASSSLRDRGLMNYGYTF
CDR3nt: TGTGCCAGTAGTAGCCTCCGGGACAGGGGGTTGATGAACTATGGCTACACCTTC

v_gene: TRBV27
len: 12
j_gene: TRBJ2-1
d_gene: TRBD1
abundance: NA
CDR3aa: CASRTGSNEQFF
CDR3nt: TGTGCCAGCAGGACAGGGAGCAATGAGCAGTTCTTC

v_gene: TRBV11-3
len: 14
j_gene: TRBJ2-2
d_gene: NA
abundance: once
CDR3aa: CASSPRTVTGELFF
CDR3nt: TGTGCCAGCAGCCCTAGGACAGTCACCGGGGAGCTGTTTTTT

v_gene: TRBV27
len: 13
j_gene: TRBJ1-1
d_gene: NA
abundance: NA
CDR3aa: CASSLRLGTEAFF
CDR3nt: TGTGCCAGCAGTTTAAGGTTGGGGACTGAAGCTTTCTTT

v_gene: TRBV7-3
len: 16
j_gene: TRBJ2-1
d_gene: TRBD2
abundance: NA
CDR3aa: CASSPNAGGSYNEQFF
CDR3nt: TGTGCCAGCAGCCCAAACGCGGGAGGGTCCTACAATGAGCAGTTCTTC

v_gene: TRBV4-3
len: 15
j_gene: TRBJ2-7
d_gene: TRBD1
abundance: once
CDR3aa: CASSQENRGLDEQYF
CDR3nt: TGCGCCAGCAGCCAAGAAAACAGGGGGCTCGACGAGCAGTACTTC

v_gene: TRBV5-1
len: 15
j_gene: TRBJ2-4
d_gene: TRBD1
abundance: NA
CDR3aa: CASSQSGTGANIQYF
CDR3nt: TGCGCCAGCAGTCAATCGGGGACAGGGGCCAACATTCAGTACTTC

v_gene: TRBV5-4
len: 15
j_gene: TRBJ2-1
d_gene: NA
abundance: NA
CDR3aa: CASSPKSGSYNEQFF
CDR3nt: TGTGCCAGCAGCCCCAAGAGCGGCTCCTACAATGAGCAGTTCTTC

v_gene: TRBV5-1
len: 15
j_gene: TRBJ2-5
d_gene: NA
abundance: NA
CDR3aa: CASSLERGSRETQYF
CDR3nt: TGCGCCAGCAGCTTGGAGAGGGGAAGTAGGGAGACCCAGTACTTC

v_gene: TRBV7-9
len: 13
j_gene: TRBJ1-1
d_gene: NA
abundance: NA
CDR3aa: CASSPSQNTEAFF
CDR3nt: TGTGCCAGCAGCCCATCCCAGAACACTGAAGCTTTCTTT

v_gene: TRBV19
len: 11
j_gene: TRBJ1-1
d_gene: NA
abundance: NA
CDR3aa: CASTSGPEAFF
CDR3nt: TGTGCCAGTACCAGCGGGCCTGAAGCTTTCTTT

v_gene: TRBV2
len: 12
j_gene: TRBJ2-1
d_gene: TRBD1
abundance: NA
CDR3aa: CASSTGGVEQFF
CDR3nt: TGTGCCAGCAGTACAGGGGGTGTGGAGCAGTTCTTC

v_gene: TRBV27
len: 14
j_gene: TRBJ1-1
d_gene: NA
abundance: NA
CDR3aa: CASSLLGADTEAFF
CDR3nt: TGTGCCAGCAGTTTATTGGGGGCGGACACTGAAGCTTTCTTT

v_gene: TRBV7-9
len: 15
j_gene: TRBJ2-7
d_gene: TRBD2
abundance: NA
CDR3aa: CASSPGWGREDEQYF
CDR3nt: TGTGCCAGCAGCCCCGGTTGGGGGCGGGAGGACGAGCAGTACTTC

v_gene: TRBV5-6
len: 14
j_gene: TRBJ2-7
d_gene: TRBD1
abundance: NA
CDR3aa: CASSFGQGAEEQYF
CDR3nt: TGTGCCAGCAGCTTTGGACAGGGGGCAGAAGAGCAGTACTTC

v_gene: TRBV25-1
len: 15
j_gene: TRBJ1-4
d_gene: NA
abundance: NA
CDR3aa: CASSESTGGLEKLFF
CDR3nt: TGTGCCAGCAGTGAATCCACGGGAGGGTTGGAAAAACTGTTTTTT